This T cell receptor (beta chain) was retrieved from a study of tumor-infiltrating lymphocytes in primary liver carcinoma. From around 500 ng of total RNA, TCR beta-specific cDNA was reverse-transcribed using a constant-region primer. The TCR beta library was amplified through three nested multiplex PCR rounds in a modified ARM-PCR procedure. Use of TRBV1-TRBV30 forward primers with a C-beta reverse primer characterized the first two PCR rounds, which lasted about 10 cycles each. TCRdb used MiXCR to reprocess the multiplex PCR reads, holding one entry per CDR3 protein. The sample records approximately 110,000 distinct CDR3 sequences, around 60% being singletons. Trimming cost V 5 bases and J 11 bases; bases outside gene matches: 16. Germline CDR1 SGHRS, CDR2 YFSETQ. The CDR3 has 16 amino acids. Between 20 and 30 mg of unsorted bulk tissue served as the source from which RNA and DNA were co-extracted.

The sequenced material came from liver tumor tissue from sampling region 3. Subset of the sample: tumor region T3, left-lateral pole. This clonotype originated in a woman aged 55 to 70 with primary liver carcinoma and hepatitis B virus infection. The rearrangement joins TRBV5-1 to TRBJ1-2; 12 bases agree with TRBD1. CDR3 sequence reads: CASSKAGTGGSLDYTF. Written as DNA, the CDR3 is TGCGCCAGCAGTAAAGCCGGGACAGGGGGCTCTTTGGATTACACCTTC.